This passage covers 10 T cell receptor beta chains from one sample sequenced in a study of blood T cell repertoires in COVID-19. Using immunoSEQ multiplex PCR, the repertoire was profiled, and TCRdb retains in-frame clones only, with some absent. This sample yields around 150,000 clones, of which approximately 86% are seen a single time; roughly 4% belongs to the top ten. Sequenced input: peripheral blood. The source of these receptors is a woman in her fifties or sixties with active or convalescent COVID-19.

The chain is built from TRBV7-3 and TRBJ2-2; 9 positions agree with TRBD2. The CDR3 consists of 14 residues. V gave up 5 bases and J gave up 7 bases; unmatched junction bases: 5. In germline, CDR1 is SGHTA, CDR2 FQGTGA. The CDR3 region is CASSPAGGHGELFF. The CDR3 DNA sequence: TGTGCCAGCAGCCCGGCGGGGGGGCACGGGGAGCTGTTTTTT.

The V and J genes are TRBV9 and TRBJ2-3; D unresolved. The CDR3 has 14 residues. Germline CDR1 is SGDLS and CDR2 is YYNGEE. Trimming shortened V by 0 bases and J by 3 bases, and 8 bases separated the two germline ends. Here the CDR3 reads CASSVVAGTDTQYF. The CDR3 coding sequence is TGTGCCAGCAGCGTAGTGGCAGGTACAGATACGCAGTATTTT.

This chain links TRBV4-1 with TRBJ2-3; 9 nucleotides match TRBD1. Germline V gene sequence: CDR1 MGHRA, CDR2 YSYEKL. V was pared by 5 bases and J by 4 bases, with 1 base of the junction left unmatched. The CDR3 is 13 amino acids. For the CDR3, the DNA is TGCGCCAGCAGCGGGACAGGGCCAGATACGCAGTATTTT. This codes for CASSGTGPDTQYF.

The genes are TRBV3-1 (or the pseudogene TRBV3-2) and TRBJ1-2; D not resolved. The ends were cut back, 0 bases at V and 10 bases at J, with 9 bases in the middle. This CDR3 has 12 residues. Germline V lookup: CDR1 LGHDT, CDR2 YNNKEL (reference sequence). CDR3 protein: CASSQDPTIYTF. The CDR3 DNA reads as TGTGCCAGCAGCCAAGATCCTACGATCTACACCTTC.

The CDR3 sequence: CASSRGSFEKLFF. The CDR3 nucleotides read TGTGCCAGCAGTAGGGGGTCTTTTGAAAAACTGTTTTTT. The chain combines TRBV6-5 with TRBJ1-4, with D perhaps matching TRBD1 (6 bases). V lost 5 bases and J 7 bases, leaving 11 bases between the germline ends. This CDR3 is built from 13 residues. In germline, CDR1 is MNHEY, CDR2 SVGAGI.

This chain connects TRBV2 to TRBJ1-1; D is possibly TRBD1 (6 bases). Germline lookup yields CDR1 SNHLY and CDR2 FYNNEI. CDR3 length: 13 amino acids. V was cut by 8 bases and J by 3 bases, with 13 bases left in between. CDR3 amino acids: CASGGTGYTEAFF. The CDR3 nucleotides read TGTGCCAGCGGGGGTACAGGGTACACTGAAGCTTTCTTT.

The chain joins TRBV9 to TRBJ2-3; D uncertain. V was trimmed by 0 bases and J by 2 bases, leaving 7 bases between them. CDR1 is SGDLS and CDR2 is YYNGEE in the germline V gene. The CDR3 contains 14 residues. The CDR3 nucleotides read TGTGCCAGCAGCGTAGCACAGAACACAGATACGCAGTATTTT. This encodes CASSVAQNTDTQYF.

Concerning this clone itself: The CDR3 does not close with the conserved phenylalanine or tryptophan, likely indicating a read error. The DNA is omitted, as the CDR3 cannot be located on it reliably, and the CDR3 follows TCRdb's listing. The chain uses TRBV5-8 and TRBJ1-2. Germline values: CDR1 SGHTS, CDR2 YDEGEE. The CDR3 has 10 residues if both end residues are counted. CDR3 sequence reads: CASSWTGVDL.

The chain couples TRBV27 to TRBJ1-6; D perhaps matches TRBD1 (5 bases). CDR3 size: 18 residues. V lost 2 bases and J lost 0, with 14 bases in between. CDR1 is MNHEY and CDR2 is SMNVEV in the germline V gene (reference sequence). The CDR3 loop reads CASSLQSDSSSYNSPLHF. In nucleotides, the CDR3 is TGTGCCAGCAGTTTACAAAGCGACAGCAGCTCCTATAATTCACCCCTCCACTTT.

V is TRBV4-1 and J is TRBJ2-7; 9 bases align to TRBD2. V gave up 1 base and J gave up 6 bases; unmatched junction bases: 13. CDR1 MGHRA and CDR2 YSYEKL come from the germline V gene. This CDR3 comprises 17 residues. The CDR3 sequence is CASSQAGPGGGDREQYF. The CDR3 coding sequence is TGCGCCAGCAGCCAAGCTGGTCCCGGCGGGGGGGACCGCGAGCAGTACTTC.